Sequencing of this TCR beta chain was carried out in a study of blood T cell repertoires in COVID-19. In the study overall: Collection of acute and convalescent COVID-19 samples took place in the United States, Italy and Spain. T cells, B-cell-depleted T cells, or PBMCs provided the cDNA or gDNA that served as material.

Germline CDR1 and CDR2: LGHDT and YNNKEL (reference sequence). V was pared by 1 base and J by 1 base, with 5 bases between. CDR3 length: 14 residues. Only in-frame clones appear in the TCRdb table, and some are missing; sequencing was by immunoSEQ multiplex PCR. There are 250,000 to 300,000 clones in the sample; almost 90% occur only once, and roughly 2.2% lies in the top ten. The V and J genes are TRBV3-1 (or the pseudogene TRBV3-2) and TRBJ1-5; no definite D call. The material sequenced was peripheral blood. The TCR comes from a woman aged 60 to 75 with COVID-19, enrolled during active disease. The CDR3 protein is CASSQGVSNQPQHF. The DNA of the CDR3 is TGTGCCAGCAGCCAAGGCGTAAGCAATCAGCCCCAGCATTTT.